A selection of T cell receptor beta chains follows, all from one sample in a study of blood T cell repertoires in COVID-19. Assay used: immunoSEQ multiplex PCR; TCRdb lists only in-frame clones, some missing. The sample holds tens of thousands of clones, approximately 88% seen once. Sequenced: peripheral blood. The receptors were sampled from a human donor with active COVID-19. The donor label of this sample is uncertain. CDR3s include the opening cysteine and the closing phenylalanine or tryptophan. D genes are given only for firm matches. For some rows the clone size is stated as once, few or many, or as a class when expanded; others skip it.

CASATSGSGNTIYF	TGTGCCAGTGCCACTTCGGGCTCTGGAAACACCATATATTTT	.	TRBV2	TRBJ1-3	.
CASNSDGISYNEQFF	TGTGCCAGCAACTCGGACGGGATCTCCTACAATGAGCAGTTCTTC	.	TRBV5-5	TRBJ2-1	.
CASSPRGDQETQYF	TGCGCCAGCAGCCCCCGGGGGGACCAAGAGACCCAGTACTTC	.	TRBV4-1	TRBJ2-5	TRBD2
CASSLTGDEAFF	TGTGCCAGCAGTTTAACAGGGGACGAAGCTTTCTTT	.	TRBV28	TRBJ1-1	TRBD1
CASSRDREETQYF	TGTGCCAGCAGCCGGGACAGGGAGGAGACCCAGTACTTC	.	TRBV2	TRBJ2-5	TRBD1
CASSFGTPWYSNQPQHF	TGTGCCAGCAGCTTCGGGACACCATGGTATAGCAATCAGCCCCAGCATTTT	.	TRBV7-2	TRBJ1-5	.
CASSQGTSGGVYEQFF	TGCGCCAGCAGCCAAGGTACTAGCGGGGGGGTTTATGAGCAGTTCTTC	few	TRBV4-1	TRBJ2-1	TRBD2
CASSWGTGTDTQYF	TGCGCCAGCAGCTGGGGGACAGGCACAGATACGCAGTATTTT	.	TRBV5-1	TRBJ2-3	TRBD1
CASSLAGTGTQPQHF	TGTGCCAGCAGCCTGGCCGGGACAGGCACGCAGCCCCAGCATTTT	.	TRBV3-1/TRBV3-2	TRBJ1-5	TRBD1
CASSGAGAIINEQFF	TGTGCCAGCAGCGGAGCGGGGGCTATTATCAATGAGCAGTTCTTC	.	TRBV5-4	TRBJ2-1	TRBD2
CATSRAPGRQGNTIYF	TGTGCCACCAGCAGGGCCCCGGGACGCCAGGGGAACACCATATATTTT	.	TRBV15	TRBJ1-3	.
CASSLSTGGTEAFF	TGTGCCAGCAGCCTCTCGACAGGGGGGACTGAAGCTTTCTTT	.	TRBV11-2	TRBJ1-1	TRBD1
CASSLGTLNEQFF	TGTGCCAGCAGCTTAGGGACTTTGAATGAGCAGTTCTTC	.	TRBV7-9	TRBJ2-1	.
CASSPGQGRQPQHF	TGTGCCAGCTCACCTGGACAGGGTCGTCAGCCCCAGCATTTT	.	TRBV18	TRBJ1-5	TRBD1
CASSLWASYEQYF	TGTGCCAGCAGCTTATGGGCCTCCTACGAGCAGTACTTC	.	TRBV7-2	TRBJ2-7	.
CASSEAWGVGYTF	TGTGCCAGCAGTGAAGCGTGGGGGGTGGGCTACACCTTC	.	TRBV6-1	TRBJ1-2	.
CASSPQGAAEAFF	TGTGCCAGCAGCCCACAGGGGGCGGCTGAAGCTTTCTTT	.	TRBV7-9	TRBJ1-1	TRBD1
CASGPSTGLRHGYTF	TGTGCCAGCGGCCCCAGTACAGGGTTGAGACATGGCTACACCTTC	.	TRBV7-9	TRBJ1-2	.
CAWRGSLAEQYF	TGTGCCTGGAGGGGGTCTTTAGCGGAGCAGTACTTC	.	TRBV30	TRBJ2-7	.
CAWSGQGADGETQYF	TGTGCCTGGAGTGGACAGGGGGCGGACGGGGAGACCCAGTACTTC	.	TRBV30	TRBJ2-5	TRBD1
CASSERSGMGPGNTIYF	TGTGCCAGCAGTGAAAGGTCCGGAATGGGGCCTGGAAACACCATATATTTT	.	TRBV6-1	TRBJ1-3	.
CASSPTPGGEQYF	TGTGCCAGCAGTCCCACGCCAGGGGGCGAGCAGTACTTC	.	TRBV6-4	TRBJ2-7	TRBD1
CASGDPGSTGNTEAFF	TGTGCTAGTGGTGACCCGGGATCCACGGGGAACACTGAAGCTTTCTTT	.	TRBV12-5	TRBJ1-1	.
CASSYEVNSNQPQHF	TGTGCCAGCAGTTACGAGGTAAATAGCAATCAGCCCCAGCATTTT	.	TRBV6-5	TRBJ1-5	.
CSASVYPEQYF	TGCAGTGCTAGTGTGTATCCCGAGCAGTACTTC	.	TRBV20-1	TRBJ2-7	.
CAWTPRGATYNEQFF	TGTGCCTGGACCCCCAGGGGGGCCACCTACAATGAGCAGTTCTTC	once	TRBV30	TRBJ2-1	.
CASSLPGGTGELFF	TGTGCCAGCAGTTTGCCTGGGGGGACCGGGGAGCTGTTTTTT	few	TRBV6-2/TRBV6-3	TRBJ2-2	.